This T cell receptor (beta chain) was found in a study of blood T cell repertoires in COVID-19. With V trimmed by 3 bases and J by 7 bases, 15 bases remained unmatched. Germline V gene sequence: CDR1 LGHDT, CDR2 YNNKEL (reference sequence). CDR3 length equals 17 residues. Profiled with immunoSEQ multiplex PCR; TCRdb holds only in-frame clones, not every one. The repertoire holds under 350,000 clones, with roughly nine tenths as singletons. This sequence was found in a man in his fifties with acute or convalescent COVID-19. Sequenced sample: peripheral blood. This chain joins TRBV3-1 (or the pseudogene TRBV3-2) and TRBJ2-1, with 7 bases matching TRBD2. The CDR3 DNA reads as TGTGCCAGCAGCCAGACATACGAGCGGGGTTCGGCGAATGAGCAGTTCTTC. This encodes CASSQTYERGSANEQFF.